The entry below describes one TCR beta chain. The source material, roughly 20-31 mg of unsorted bulk tissue, was used to co-extract RNA and DNA. There were five separate regions sampled from each tumor. Each tumor sample had over 75% viable tumor cells. This CDR3 contains 17 residues. CDR1 LGHNA and CDR2 YNFKEQ come from the germline V gene. Trimming took 3 bases from V and 4 from J; bases not matched to a gene: 12. Total RNA amounting to roughly 450 ng was the source from which TCR beta cDNA was made with a constant-region primer. For TCR beta, libraries were produced by three nested multiplex PCR rounds using slightly modified ARM-PCR. It was with TRBV1-TRBV30 forward primers and a C-beta reverse primer that the first two PCR rounds were run, at roughly 11 cycles each. Via MiXCR, TCRdb re-called the multiplex PCR reads, giving one row per CDR3 protein. The sample lists roughly 100,000 distinct CDR3 sequences, around 84% occurring once.

This entry belongs to a study of tumor-infiltrating lymphocytes in primary liver carcinoma. Material: liver tumor tissue from sampling region 3. Subset defined: tumor region T3, left-lateral pole. The source of this sequence is a man in his forties with primary liver carcinoma and hepatitis B virus infection. This chain joins TRBV4-2 and TRBJ2-7; 10 positions match TRBD2. CDR3 coding DNA: TGTGCCAGCAGCCATGGCCTCGCTAGCGGGAGAACTTACGAGCAGTACTTC. Residues: CASSHGLASGRTYEQYF.